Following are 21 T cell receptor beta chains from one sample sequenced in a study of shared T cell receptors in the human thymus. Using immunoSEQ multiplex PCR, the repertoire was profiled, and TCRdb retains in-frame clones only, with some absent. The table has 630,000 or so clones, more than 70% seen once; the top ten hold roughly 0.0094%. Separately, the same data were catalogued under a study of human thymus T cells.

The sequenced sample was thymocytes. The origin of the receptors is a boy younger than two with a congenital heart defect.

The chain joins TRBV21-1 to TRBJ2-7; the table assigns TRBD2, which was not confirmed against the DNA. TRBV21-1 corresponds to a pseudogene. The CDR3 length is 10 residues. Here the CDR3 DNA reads TGTGCCAGCAGCGAGCACGAGCAGTACTTC. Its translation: CASSEHEQYF.

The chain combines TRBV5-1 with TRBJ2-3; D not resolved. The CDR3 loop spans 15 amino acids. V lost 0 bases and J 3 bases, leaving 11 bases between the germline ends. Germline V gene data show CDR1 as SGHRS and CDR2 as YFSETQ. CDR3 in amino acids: CASSLAGSTTDTQYF. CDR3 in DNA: TGCGCCAGCAGCTTGGCAGGTTCCACGACAGATACGCAGTATTTT.

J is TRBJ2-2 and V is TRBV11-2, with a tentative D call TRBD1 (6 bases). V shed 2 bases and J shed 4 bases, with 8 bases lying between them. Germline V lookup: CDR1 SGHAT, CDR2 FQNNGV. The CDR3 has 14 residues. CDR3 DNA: TGTGCCAGCAGCTTAAGGACAGTCACCGGGGAGCTGTTTTTT. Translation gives CASSLRTVTGELFF. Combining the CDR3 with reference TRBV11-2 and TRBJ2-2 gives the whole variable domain EAGVAQSPRYKIIEKRQSVAFWCNPISGHATLYWYQQILGQGPKLLIQFQNNGVVDDSQLPKDRFSAERLKGVDSTLKIQPAKLEDSAVYLCASSLRTVTGELFFGEGSRLTVL.

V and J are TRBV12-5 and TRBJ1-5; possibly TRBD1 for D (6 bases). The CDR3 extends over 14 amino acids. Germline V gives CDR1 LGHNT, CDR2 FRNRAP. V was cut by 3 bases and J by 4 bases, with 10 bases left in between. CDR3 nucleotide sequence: TGTGCTAGTGGTTTAGGGGGTAGAAATCAGCCCCAGCATTTT. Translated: CASGLGGRNQPQHF.

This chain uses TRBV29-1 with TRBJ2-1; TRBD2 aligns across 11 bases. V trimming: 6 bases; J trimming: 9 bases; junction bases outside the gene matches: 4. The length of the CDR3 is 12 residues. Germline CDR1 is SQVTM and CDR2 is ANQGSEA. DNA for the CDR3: TGCAGCGTAGCCGGGACTAGCGGTGAGCAGTTCTTC. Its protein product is CSVAGTSGEQFF.

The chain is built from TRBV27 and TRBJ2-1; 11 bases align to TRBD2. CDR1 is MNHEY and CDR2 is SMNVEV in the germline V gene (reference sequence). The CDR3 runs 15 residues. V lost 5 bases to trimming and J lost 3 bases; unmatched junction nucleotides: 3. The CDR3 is CASSSGTSGYNEQFF. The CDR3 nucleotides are TGTGCCAGCAGTAGCGGGACTAGCGGCTACAATGAGCAGTTCTTC.

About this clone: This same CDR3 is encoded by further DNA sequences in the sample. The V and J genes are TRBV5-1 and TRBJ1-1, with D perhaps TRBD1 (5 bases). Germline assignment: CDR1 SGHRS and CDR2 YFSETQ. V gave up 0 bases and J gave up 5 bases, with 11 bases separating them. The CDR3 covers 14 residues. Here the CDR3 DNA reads TGCGCCAGCAGCTTGGCCGGGGGAGAGACTGAAGCTTTCTTT. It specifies CASSLAGGETEAFF.

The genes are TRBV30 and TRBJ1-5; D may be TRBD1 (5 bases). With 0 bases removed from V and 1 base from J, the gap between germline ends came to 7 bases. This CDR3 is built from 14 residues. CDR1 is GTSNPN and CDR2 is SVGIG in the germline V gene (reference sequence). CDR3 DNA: TGTGCCTGGAGTGTAAGACAGAGCAATCAGCCCCAGCATTTT. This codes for CAWSVRQSNQPQHF.

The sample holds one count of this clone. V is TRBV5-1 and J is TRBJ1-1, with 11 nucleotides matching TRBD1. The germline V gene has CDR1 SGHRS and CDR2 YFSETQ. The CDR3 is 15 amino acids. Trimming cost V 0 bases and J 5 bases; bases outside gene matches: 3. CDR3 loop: CASSLGGQGETEAFF. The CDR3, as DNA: TGCGCCAGCAGCTTGGGGGGACAGGGGGAAACTGAAGCTTTCTTT.

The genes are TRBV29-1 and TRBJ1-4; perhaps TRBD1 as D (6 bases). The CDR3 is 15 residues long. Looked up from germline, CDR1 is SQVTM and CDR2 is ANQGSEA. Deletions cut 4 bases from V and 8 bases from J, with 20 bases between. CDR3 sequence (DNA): TGCAGCGTTGTTGCGTGGGGGCGGCTTGGAGAAAAACTGTTTTTT. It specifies CSVVAWGRLGEKLFF. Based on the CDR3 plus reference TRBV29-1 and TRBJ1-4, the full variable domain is SAVISQKPSRDICQRGTSLTIQCQVDSQVTMMFWYRQQPGQSLTLIATANQGSEATYESGFVIDKFPISRPNLTFSTLTVSNMSPEDSSIYLCSVVAWGRLGEKLFFGSGTQLSVL.

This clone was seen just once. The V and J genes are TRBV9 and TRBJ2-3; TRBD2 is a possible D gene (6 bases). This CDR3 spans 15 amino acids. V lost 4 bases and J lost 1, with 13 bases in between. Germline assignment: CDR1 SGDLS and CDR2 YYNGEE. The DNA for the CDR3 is TGTGCCAGCAGCCGCCTTGGCGGGGGCACAGATACGCAGTATTTT. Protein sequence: CASSRLGGGTDTQYF.

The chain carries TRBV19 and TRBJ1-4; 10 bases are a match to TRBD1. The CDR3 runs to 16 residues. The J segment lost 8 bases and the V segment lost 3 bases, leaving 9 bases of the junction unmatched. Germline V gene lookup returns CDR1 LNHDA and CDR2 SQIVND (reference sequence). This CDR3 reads CASSMYRDRGREKLFF. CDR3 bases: TGTGCCAGTAGTATGTATCGGGACAGGGGACGAGAAAAACTGTTTTTT.

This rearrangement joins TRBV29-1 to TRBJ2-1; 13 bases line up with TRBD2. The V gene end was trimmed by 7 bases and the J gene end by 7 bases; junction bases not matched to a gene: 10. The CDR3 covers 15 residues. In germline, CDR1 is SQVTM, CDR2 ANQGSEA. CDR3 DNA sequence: TGCAGCGCATCAAACGGGACTAGCGGGAATAATGAGCAGTTCTTC. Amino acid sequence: CSASNGTSGNNEQFF.

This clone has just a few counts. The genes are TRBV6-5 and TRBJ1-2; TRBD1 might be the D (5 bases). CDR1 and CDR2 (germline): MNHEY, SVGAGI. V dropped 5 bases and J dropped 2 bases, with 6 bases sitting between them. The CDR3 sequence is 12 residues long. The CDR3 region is CASSRQNYGYTF. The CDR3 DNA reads TGTGCCAGCAGTCGACAGAACTATGGCTACACCTTC.

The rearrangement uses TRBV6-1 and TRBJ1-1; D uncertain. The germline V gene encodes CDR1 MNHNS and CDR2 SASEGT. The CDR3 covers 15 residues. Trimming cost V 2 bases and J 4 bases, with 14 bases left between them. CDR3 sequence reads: CASSEMREWGTEAFF. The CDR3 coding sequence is TGTGCCAGCAGTGAAATGCGGGAATGGGGCACTGAAGCTTTCTTT.

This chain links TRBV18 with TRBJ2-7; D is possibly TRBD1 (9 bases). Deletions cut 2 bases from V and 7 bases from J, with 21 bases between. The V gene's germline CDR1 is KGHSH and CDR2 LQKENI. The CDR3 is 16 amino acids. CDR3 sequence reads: CASSPTGGTGPREQYF. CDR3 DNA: TGTGCCAGCTCACCAACGGGGGGGACAGGGCCGAGGGAGCAGTACTTC.

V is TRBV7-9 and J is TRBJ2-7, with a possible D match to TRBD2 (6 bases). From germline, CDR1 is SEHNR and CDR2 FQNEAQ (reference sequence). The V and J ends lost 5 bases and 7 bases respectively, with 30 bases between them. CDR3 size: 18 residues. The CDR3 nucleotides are TGTGCCAGCAGCCGAGGATTGGCGGGATTATCGTACGTATGGGAGCAGTACTTC. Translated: CASSRGLAGLSYVWEQYF.

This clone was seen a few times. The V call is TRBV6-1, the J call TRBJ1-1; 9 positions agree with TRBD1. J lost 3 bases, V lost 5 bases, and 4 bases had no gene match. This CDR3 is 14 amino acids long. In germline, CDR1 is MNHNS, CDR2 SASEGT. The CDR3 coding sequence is TGTGCCAGCAGTCAGGGACAGGGACACACTGAAGCTTTCTTT. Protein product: CASSQGQGHTEAFF.

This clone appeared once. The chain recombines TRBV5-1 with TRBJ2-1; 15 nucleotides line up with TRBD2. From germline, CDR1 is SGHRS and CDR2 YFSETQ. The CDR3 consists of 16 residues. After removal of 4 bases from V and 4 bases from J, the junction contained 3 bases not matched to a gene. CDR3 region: CASSAGLAGGYNEQFF. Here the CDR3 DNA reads TGCGCCAGCAGCGCGGGACTAGCGGGAGGTTACAATGAGCAGTTCTTC.

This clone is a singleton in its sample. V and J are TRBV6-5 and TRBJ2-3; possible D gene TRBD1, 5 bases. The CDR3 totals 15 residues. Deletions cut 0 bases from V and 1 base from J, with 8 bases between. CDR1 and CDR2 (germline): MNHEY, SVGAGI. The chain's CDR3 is CASSYSSRGTDTQYF. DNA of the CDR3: TGTGCCAGCAGTTACTCGTCCAGGGGCACAGATACGCAGTATTTT.

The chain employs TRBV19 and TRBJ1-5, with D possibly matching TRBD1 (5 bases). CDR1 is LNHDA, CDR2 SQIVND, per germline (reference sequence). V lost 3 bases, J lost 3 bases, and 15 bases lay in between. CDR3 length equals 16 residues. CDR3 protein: CASSIGLGGTNQPQHF. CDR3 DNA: TGTGCCAGTAGTATCGGTCTGGGGGGGACCAATCAGCCCCAGCATTTT.